This entry lists 11 T cell receptor beta chains sequenced from one sample in a study of blood T cell repertoires in COVID-19. The table came from immunoSEQ multiplex PCR; TCRdb's copy has only in-frame clones and leaves some out. In the table there are 86,000 or so clones, around nine tenths of which are singletons. The sample was peripheral blood. All receptors derive from a man between 50 and 59 years old with active or convalescent COVID-19.

The chain couples TRBV19 to TRBJ2-3, with D perhaps matching TRBD1 (5 bases). This CDR3 is built from 13 residues. The germline V gene has CDR1 LNHDA and CDR2 SQIVND (reference sequence). Trimming took 8 bases from V and 3 from J, leaving 12 bases between them. CDR3 sequence reads: CASRPGKTDTQYF. The CDR3 nucleotides are TGTGCCAGTCGCCCAGGGAAAACAGATACGCAGTATTTT.

The chain couples TRBV14 to TRBJ1-2; D is unresolved. The germline V gene encodes CDR1 SGHDN and CDR2 FVKESK. The CDR3 loop spans 12 amino acids. Trimming took off 0 bases at V and 8 bases at J, with 7 bases between the two ends. The CDR3 reads CASSQDRLGYTF. The DNA for the CDR3 is TGTGCCAGCAGCCAAGACAGGCTAGGCTACACCTTC. The complete variable domain, with remaining parts taken from reference TRBV14 and TRBJ1-2, reads EAGVTQFPSHSVIEKGQTVTLRCDPISGHDNLYWYRRVMGKEIKFLLHFVKESKQDESGMPNNRFLAERTGGTYSTLKVQPAELEDSGVYFCASSQDRLGYTFGSGTRLTVV.

The chain has TRBV28 and TRBJ1-3; 8 bases are shared with TRBD1. From germline, CDR1 is MDHEN and CDR2 SYDVKM. The V segment lost 2 bases and the J segment 13 bases; nucleotides outside the gene matches: 4. The CDR3 sequence is 12 residues long. CDR3 bases: TGTGCCAGCAGTTTACGGACAGGGAAGATATATTTT. Its translation: CASSLRTGKIYF.

V gene TRBV5-1 combines with J gene TRBJ2-5, with TRBD1 matching over 7 bases. This CDR3 is 15 amino acids long. The ends lost 3 bases at V and 5 bases at J; junction bases unmatched: 10. Germline values: CDR1 SGHRS, CDR2 YFSETQ. The CDR3 nucleotides are TGCGCCAGCAGCTCTACCGGGACAGTAGCGGAGACCCAGTACTTC. This encodes CASSSTGTVAETQYF.

The chain is built from TRBV12-3 or TRBV12-4 and TRBJ2-7, with D perhaps matching TRBD2 (5 bases). The CDR3 length is 11 residues. Trimming left V 5 bases short and J 4 bases short, with 6 bases between. DNA for the CDR3: TGTGCCAGCAGTGGCGGGTACGAGCAGTACTTC. Translated, it gives CASSGGYEQYF.

The chain joins TRBV2 to TRBJ1-4, with D possibly being TRBD1 (5 bases). Germline CDR1 and CDR2: SNHLY and FYNNEI. This CDR3 comprises 14 residues. V was shortened by 6 bases and J by 3 bases, with 11 bases between the two germline ends. The CDR3: CASSVRGSNEKLFF. The CDR3 nucleotides are TGTGCCAGCAGCGTCCGGGGGTCTAATGAAAAACTGTTTTTT.

The chain couples TRBV20-1 to TRBJ2-3, with D tentatively TRBD1 (6 bases). CDR3 length: 14 residues. The V and J ends lost 3 bases and 4 bases respectively, with 14 bases between them. Germline V lookup: CDR1 DFQATT, CDR2 SNEGSKA (reference sequence). The CDR3 nucleotides read TGCAGTGCTAGTAACAGGGTGGGTGCAGATACGCAGTATTTT. Its protein product is CSASNRVGADTQYF.

The genes are TRBV18 and TRBJ2-1; 13 nucleotides line up with TRBD2. J was trimmed by 0 bases and V by 3 bases; bases with no gene match: 2. In germline, CDR1 is KGHSH, CDR2 LQKENI. The CDR3 has 17 amino acids. DNA of the CDR3: TGTGCCAGCTCACCCCGGACTAGCGGGGGCTCCTACAATGAGCAGTTCTTC. It encodes CASSPRTSGGSYNEQFF.

This clone was counted a few times. The chain combines TRBV7-8 with TRBJ1-2, with TRBD1 matching 7 bases. Germline V gives CDR1 SGHVS, CDR2 FQNEAQ. After removal of 1 base from V and 1 base from J, the junction contained 3 bases not matched to a gene. This CDR3 is built from 15 residues. The CDR3 bases are TGTGCCAGCAGCTTAGGGCAGGGGGTTAACTATGGCTACACCTTC. This translates into CASSLGQGVNYGYTF.

The chain is built from TRBV24-1 and TRBJ2-1; D is perhaps TRBD2 (7 bases). Trimming took off 1 base at V and 2 bases at J, with 8 bases between the two ends. The CDR3 extends over 15 amino acids. Germline CDR1 reads KGHDR; CDR2 reads SFDVKD. CDR3 bases: TGTGCCACCAGTGATTTAGGGGGGGCCTACAATGAGCAGTTCTTC. As protein: CATSDLGGAYNEQFF.

The gene calls are TRBV12-3 or TRBV12-4 and TRBJ2-1; TRBD1 agrees at 7 bases. This CDR3 spans 12 amino acids. V shed 6 bases and J 9 bases; nucleotides not matched to a gene: 5. The CDR3 DNA reads TGTGCCAGCAGCCTCAGGGGGAGTGAGCAGTTCTTC. Protein: CASSLRGSEQFF.